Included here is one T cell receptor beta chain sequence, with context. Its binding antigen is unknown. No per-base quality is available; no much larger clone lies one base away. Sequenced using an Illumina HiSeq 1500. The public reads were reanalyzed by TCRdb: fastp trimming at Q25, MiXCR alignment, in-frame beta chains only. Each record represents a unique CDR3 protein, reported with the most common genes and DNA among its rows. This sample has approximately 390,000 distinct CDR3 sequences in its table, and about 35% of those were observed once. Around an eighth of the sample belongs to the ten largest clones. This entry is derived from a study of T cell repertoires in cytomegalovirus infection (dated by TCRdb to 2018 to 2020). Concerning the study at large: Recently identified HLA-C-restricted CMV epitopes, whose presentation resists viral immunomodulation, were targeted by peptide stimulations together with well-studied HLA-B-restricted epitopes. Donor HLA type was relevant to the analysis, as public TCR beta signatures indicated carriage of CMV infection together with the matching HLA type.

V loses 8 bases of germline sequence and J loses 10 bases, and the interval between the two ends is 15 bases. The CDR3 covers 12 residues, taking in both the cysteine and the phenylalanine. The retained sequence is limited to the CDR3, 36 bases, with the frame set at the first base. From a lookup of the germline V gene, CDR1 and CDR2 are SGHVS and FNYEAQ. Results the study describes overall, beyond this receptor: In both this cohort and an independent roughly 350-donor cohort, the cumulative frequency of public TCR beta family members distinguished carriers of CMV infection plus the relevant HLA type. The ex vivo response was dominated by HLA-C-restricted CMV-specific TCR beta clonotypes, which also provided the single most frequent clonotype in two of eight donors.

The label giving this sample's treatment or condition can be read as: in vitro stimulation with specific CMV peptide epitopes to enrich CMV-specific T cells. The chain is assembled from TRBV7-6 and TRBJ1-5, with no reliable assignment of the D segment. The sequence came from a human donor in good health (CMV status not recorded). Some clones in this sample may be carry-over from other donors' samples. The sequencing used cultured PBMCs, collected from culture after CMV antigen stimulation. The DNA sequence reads TGTGCCAGCTCCGGTGAATCAGCCCCCCAGCATTTT. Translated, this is CASSGESAPQHF.